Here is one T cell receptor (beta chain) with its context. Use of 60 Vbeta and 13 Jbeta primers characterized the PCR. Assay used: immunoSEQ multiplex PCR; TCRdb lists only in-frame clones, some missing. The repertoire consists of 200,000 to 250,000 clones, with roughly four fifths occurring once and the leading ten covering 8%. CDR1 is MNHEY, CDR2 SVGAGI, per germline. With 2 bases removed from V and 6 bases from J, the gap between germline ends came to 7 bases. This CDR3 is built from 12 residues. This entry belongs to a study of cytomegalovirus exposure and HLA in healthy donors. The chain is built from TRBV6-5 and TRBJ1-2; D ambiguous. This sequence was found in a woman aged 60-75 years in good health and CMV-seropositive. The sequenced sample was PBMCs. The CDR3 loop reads CASSYPGDGYTF. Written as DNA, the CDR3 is TGTGCCAGCAGTTACCCGGGTGATGGCTACACCTTC.